The source of this TCR beta chain is a study of T cells in localized non-small cell lung cancer. Study-level points and caveats: Clonality of T cells reached its maximum in uninvolved adjacent lung, surpassing tumor.

Measured with immunoSEQ multiplex PCR; TCRdb has only the in-frame clones, and not every one. The sample has over 30,000 clones, around 73% seen once. The length of the CDR3 is 15 residues. The germline V gene has CDR1 GTSNPN and CDR2 SVGIG (reference sequence). The V gene end was trimmed by 2 bases and the J gene end by 2 bases; junction bases not matched to a gene: 9. Turning to this clone: Its antigen is still unknown.

The chain employs TRBV30 and TRBJ2-7; 7 nucleotides match TRBD1. This clonotype was sampled from a male donor aged 60 or over with stage II squamous cell lung carcinoma. The material was peripheral blood, obtained before any cancer treatment. CDR3 DNA: TGTGCCTGGAGTCCCCCCCCCGGGACAGCCTACGAGCAGTACTTC. This gives the protein CAWSPPPGTAYEQYF.